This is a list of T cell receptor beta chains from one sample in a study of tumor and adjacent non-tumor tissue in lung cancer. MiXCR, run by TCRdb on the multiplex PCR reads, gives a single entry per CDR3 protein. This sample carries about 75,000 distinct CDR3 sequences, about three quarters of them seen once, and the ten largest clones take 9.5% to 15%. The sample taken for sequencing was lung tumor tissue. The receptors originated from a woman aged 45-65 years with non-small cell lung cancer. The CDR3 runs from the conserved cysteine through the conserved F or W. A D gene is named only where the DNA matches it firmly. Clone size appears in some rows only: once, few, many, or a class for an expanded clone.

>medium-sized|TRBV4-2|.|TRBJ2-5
TGTGCCAGCAGCCAAGATTTGGGTGTGGGCCCTCGTGGGACCCAGTACTTC
CASSQDLGVGPRGTQYF
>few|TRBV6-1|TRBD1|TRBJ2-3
TGTGCCAGCAGTTCAACTCCGGGACAGGGAGCAGATACACGGTATTTT
CASSSTPGQGADTRYF
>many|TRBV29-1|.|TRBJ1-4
TGCAGCGGGGGCCACCCCAATGAAAAACTGTTTTTT
CSGGHPNEKLFF
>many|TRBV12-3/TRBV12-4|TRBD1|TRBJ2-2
TGTGCCAGCAGTCCGGGACAGGGGGTAGACACCGGGGAGCTGTTTTTT
CASSPGQGVDTGELFF
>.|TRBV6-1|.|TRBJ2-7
TGTGCCAGCAAGCCGAGCTCCTACGAACAGCACTTC
CASKPSSYEQHF
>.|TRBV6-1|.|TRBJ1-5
TGTGCCATCAGTGGCACTGCCAATCAGCCCCAGCATTTT
CAISGTANQPQHF
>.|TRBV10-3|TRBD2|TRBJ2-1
TGTGCTATCAGTGAGCCTGGACTAGCGGGAAAGAATGAGCAGTTGTTC
CAISEPGLAGKNEQLF
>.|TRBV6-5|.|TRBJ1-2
TGTGCCACCAGAAACATTATAGGGCGGGGGTCCTATGGCTACACCTTC
CATRNIIGRGSYGYTF
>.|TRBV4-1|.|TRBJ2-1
TGCGCCAGCGGCCTCGGCTCATTGCACGGCTCCTACAATGAGCAGTTCTTC
CASGLGSLHGSYNEQFF
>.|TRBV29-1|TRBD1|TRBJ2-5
TGCAGCGTTGATGGTAGGGAGAGGGGGCTACAAGAGACCCAGTACTTC
CSVDGRERGLQETQYF
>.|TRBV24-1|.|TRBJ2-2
TGTGCTACCAGTGATTTGCCCCCGGCGAACATCGGGGAGCTGTTTTTT
CATSDLPPANIGELFF
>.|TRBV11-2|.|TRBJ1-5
TGTCCCAGCAGTTTCGGGAGCAATCAACCCCAGCATTTT
CPSSFGSNQPQHF
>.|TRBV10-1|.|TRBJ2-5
TGCGCCAGACCCACCATGAGAGAGACCCAATGCTTC
CARPTMRETQCF
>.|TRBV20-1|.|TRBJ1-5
TGCAGTGCCCTGCTCCCAGGGCCTAATCAGCCCCAGCATTTT
CSALLPGPNQPQHF
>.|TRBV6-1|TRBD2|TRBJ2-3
TGTGCCAGCAGTGAAATTTCGTGGGAGAGCGGGAGACCAAGCAGAGATACGCAGTATTTT
CASSEISWESGRPSRDTQYF
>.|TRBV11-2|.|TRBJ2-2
TGTGCCATCGACTATACTAGAGACACCGGGGAGCTCTTTTTT
CAIDYTRDTGELFF
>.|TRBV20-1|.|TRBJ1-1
TGCAGTGCGAAGCCCCAAGCCACTGAAACTTTCTTT
CSAKPQATETFF
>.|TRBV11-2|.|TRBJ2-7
TGTGTCAGCAGCTTAACATGGGGGAACTCCTACGAGCAGTATTTC
CVSSLTWGNSYEQYF
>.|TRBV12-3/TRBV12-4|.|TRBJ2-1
TGTGCCAGCAGTTTAAAAGCAGGTGGGGTGTTCTTC
CASSLKAGGVFF
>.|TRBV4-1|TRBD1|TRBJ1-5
TGCGCCAGCAACCAAGGGTCGACAGGGGGCGGTGGACAGCCCCAGCATTTT
CASNQGSTGGGGQPQHF
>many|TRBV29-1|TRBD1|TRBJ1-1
TGCAGCGTTTCCGGGACAGGGGGCGCTTACACTGAAGCTTTCTTT
CSVSGTGGAYTEAFF
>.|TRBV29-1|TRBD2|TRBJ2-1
TGCAGCGTTGAATTCCCCGGGCTAGCGGGACGCTACAATGAGCAGTTCTTC
CSVEFPGLAGRYNEQFF
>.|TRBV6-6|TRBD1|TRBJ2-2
TGTGCCGGCAGTGTAGTACCGGGACAGGGGTTACCCGGGGAGCTGTTTTTT
CAGSVVPGQGLPGELFF
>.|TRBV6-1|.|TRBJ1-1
TGTGTCAGCAGTTTGGTAAGAACTGAAACTTTCTTT
CVSSLVRTETFF
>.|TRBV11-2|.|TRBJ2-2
TGTCCCAGCACCTTAGTCCCCCAGCGTAACACCGGGGAGCTGTTTTTT
CPSTLVPQRNTGELFF
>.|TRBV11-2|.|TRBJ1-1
TGTACCAGCAGCTTTTTGGACGGGGGCAATGAAGCTCTCTTT
CTSSFLDGGNEALF
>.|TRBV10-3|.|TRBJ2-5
TGTGCCATCAGTGGAGGGTCTCAGATTAGGGAGACCCAGTACTTC
CAISGGSQIRETQYF
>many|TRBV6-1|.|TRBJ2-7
TGTGCCAGCACTATCCAACTAGAAAGCGATTCCTACGAGCAGTACTTC
CASTIQLESDSYEQYF